Sequencing of this T cell receptor (beta chain) was carried out in a study of cytomegalovirus exposure and HLA in healthy donors. This PCR relied on a set of 60 Vbeta primers and 13 Jbeta primers. The method was immunoSEQ multiplex PCR; TCRdb's version includes in-frame clones alone and lacks a portion of them. Here the sample spans hundreds of thousands of clones, around 76% being singletons. At collection, donors were nominally healthy, but unrecorded immune exposures were probable. The CDR3 length is 15 residues. The germline V gene has CDR1 SGHNT and CDR2 YYREEE (reference sequence). V was shortened by 1 base and J by 4 bases, with 13 bases between the two germline ends.

Sequencing was carried out using PBMCs. The sequence derives from a man between 40 and 49 years old in good health and CMV-seropositive. J is TRBJ2-3 and V is TRBV5-4; no clear D. The CDR3 sequence is CASSLSERIADTQYF. Here the CDR3 DNA reads TGTGCCAGCAGCTTGTCGGAGAGGATCGCAGATACGCAGTATTTT.